A selection of T cell receptor beta chains follows, all from one sample in a study of blood T cell repertoires in COVID-19. TCRdb's copy holds only in-frame clones and misses some; the assay was immunoSEQ multiplex PCR. The sample records about 340,000 clones, 86% being singletons. The sequenced material came from peripheral blood. The receptors were gathered from a woman in her sixties or seventies with COVID-19, enrolled during active disease. Each CDR3 is given with its conserved first and last residue. The order of the fields is D gene, J gene, V gene, clone size, CDR3 DNA, CDR3 protein. D genes are given only for firm matches. Only some rows state a clone size, as once, few, many or a class for expanded clones.

>NA|TRBJ2-7|TRBV15|few
TGTGCCACCAGCAGGGACCTAGCCGTTTACGAGCAGTACTTC
CATSRDLAVYEQYF
>TRBD1|TRBJ2-1|TRBV5-1|NA
TGCGCCAGCAGTGGGACAGACTACAATGAGCAGTTCTTC
CASSGTDYNEQFF
>NA|TRBJ1-2|TRBV30|NA
TGTGCCTGGTCCGGACAGTCTAACTATGGCTACACCTTC
CAWSGQSNYGYTF
>NA|TRBJ1-5|TRBV7-9|NA
TGTGCCAGCAGCTTCCTAGATAGCAATCAGCCCCAGCATTTT
CASSFLDSNQPQHF
>NA|TRBJ2-1|TRBV4-3|once
TGCGCCAGCAGCCAAGATTATTACAATGAGCAGTTCTTC
CASSQDYYNEQFF
>TRBD1|TRBJ1-2|TRBV11-1|NA
TGTGCCAGCAGCTTCACAGGGGCCTCGGATGGCTACACCTTC
CASSFTGASDGYTF
>NA|TRBJ1-5|TRBV6-5|NA
TGTGCCAGCAGTTACAGCGTACTGGGTCAGCCCCAGCATTTT
CASSYSVLGQPQHF
>NA|TRBJ2-5|TRBV5-1|NA
TGCGCCAGCAGCGCAGCCGGACAGTCCCAAGAGACCCAGTACTTC
CASSAAGQSQETQYF
>TRBD1|TRBJ1-1|TRBV14|NA
TGTGCCAGCAGCCAGACAGGGGACGAGGTTGGCACTGAAGCTTTCTTT
CASSQTGDEVGTEAFF
>TRBD1|TRBJ2-3|TRBV9|NA
TGTGCCAGCAACCCGACAGGGAATGAGGCAGATACGCAGTATTTT
CASNPTGNEADTQYF
>NA|TRBJ2-5|TRBV4-3|NA
TGCGCCAGCAGCCCCCTATTCGGAGAGACCCAGTACTTC
CASSPLFGETQYF
>NA|TRBJ1-2|TRBV7-2|NA
TGTGCCAGCAGCTTAGGAGGCCAGCTTTATGGCTACACCTTC
CASSLGGQLYGYTF
>NA|TRBJ1-2|TRBV9|NA
TGTGCCAGCAGCGCCCCGGGTTATGGCTACACCTTC
CASSAPGYGYTF
>TRBD1|TRBJ2-3|TRBV6-2/TRBV6-3|NA
TGTGCCAGCAGTTACCCACGACAGGGGGTTGGCACAGATACGCAGTATTTT
CASSYPRQGVGTDTQYF
>NA|TRBJ2-6|TRBV18|NA
TGTGCCAGCTCACCGGGCGACTCTGGGGCCAACGTCCTGACTTTC
CASSPGDSGANVLTF
>TRBD2|TRBJ2-2|TRBV7-3|NA
TGTGCCAGCAGCCTCAGACTCGCGGGGGGGCTTAGAGCCGGGGAGCTGTTTTTT
CASSLRLAGGLRAGELFF
>NA|TRBJ1-5|TRBV4-1|NA
TGCGCCAGCAGCCAAGATATCGGCCAGCCCCGGGTGCCCCAGCATTTT
CASSQDIGQPRVPQHF
>TRBD1|TRBJ1-1|TRBV18|NA
TGTGCCAGCTCATACTATACAGGGGTTGGCACTGAAGCTTTCTTT
CASSYYTGVGTEAFF
>TRBD1|TRBJ2-7|TRBV30|NA
TGTGCCTGGAGTTCTGGACAGGGTAGTTGGTACTTC
CAWSSGQGSWYF
>NA|TRBJ2-1|TRBV5-1|NA
TGCGCCAGCAGCTCAGTTGGGGGGAATGAGCAGTTCTTC
CASSSVGGNEQFF
>NA|TRBJ2-4|TRBV2|NA
TGTGCCAGCAGTGTTCCAGGGGGGCTCCACAAAAACATTCAGTACTTC
CASSVPGGLHKNIQYF
>NA|TRBJ2-3|TRBV7-8|few
TGTGCCAGCAGCTTAGGTCGACCCCATAGGGAGTATACGCAGTATTTT
CASSLGRPHREYTQYF
>NA|TRBJ2-1|TRBV4-1|NA
TGCGCCAGCACGTCTCTCCCGAGCTCCTACAATGAGCAGTTCTTC
CASTSLPSSYNEQFF
>NA|TRBJ2-7|TRBV7-8|NA
TGTGCCAGCAGCCTCTCAGGGCTCCGAGGCGAGCAGTACTTC
CASSLSGLRGEQYF
>TRBD1|TRBJ1-2|TRBV5-1|NA
TGCGCCAGCAGCGGGTCCCGGGACAGGGGGCCCGGCTATGGCTACACCTTC
CASSGSRDRGPGYGYTF
>NA|TRBJ2-7|TRBV6-1|NA
TGTGCCAGCAGTGAAATGGGGGGTACCCGATACGAGCAGTACTTC
CASSEMGGTRYEQYF
>TRBD2|TRBJ2-1|TRBV5-1|NA
TGCGCCAGCAGCTCGCTTCCTAGGGGGACTAGCGGGGGCTATGAGCAGTTCTTC
CASSSLPRGTSGGYEQFF
>TRBD2|TRBJ2-2|TRBV7-3|NA
TGTGCCAGCAGCGATGGGATCCAGCGGGGGGCCCACGGGGAGCTGTTTTTT
CASSDGIQRGAHGELFF
>NA|TRBJ1-2|TRBV7-3|NA
TGTGCCAGCAGCCCAGGCCGGGGCTACACCTTC
CASSPGRGYTF
>NA|TRBJ2-7|TRBV7-9|NA
TGTGCCAGCAGCAGTAGCGGTTTCATCTACGAGCAGTACTTC
CASSSSGFIYEQYF
>NA|TRBJ1-4|TRBV5-8|NA
TGTGCCAGCAGCTTGTTTAAGGCCGCGCGGGTGGACAGTGAAAAACTGTTTTTT
CASSLFKAARVDSEKLFF
>NA|TRBJ2-1|TRBV11-2|NA
TGTGCCAGCAGCACCGGGACAATCTCCTACAATGAGCAGTTCTTC
CASSTGTISYNEQFF
>NA|TRBJ1-2|TRBV6-2/TRBV6-3|NA
TGTGCCAGCAGTTACTCGATCCGAACAGGGAGCCACGGGAGCTACACCTTC
CASSYSIRTGSHGSYTF
>NA|TRBJ1-2|TRBV9|NA
TGTGCCAGCAGCGCGTGGGACTCTGGCTACACCTTC
CASSAWDSGYTF
>TRBD1|TRBJ1-1|TRBV30|NA
TGTGCCTGGAGGCTACTGGACAGGGCGTCACAGACTTTCTTT
CAWRLLDRASQTFF
>TRBD1|TRBJ1-2|TRBV6-1|NA
TGTGCCAGCAGTGAAGCGACAGGGGCCTATGGCTACACCTTC
CASSEATGAYGYTF
>NA|TRBJ1-1|TRBV2|NA
TGTGTCAGCACTAAGGGGGATTGGATGAACACTGAAGCTTTCTTT
CVSTKGDWMNTEAFF
>NA|TRBJ2-7|TRBV5-1|once
TGCGCCAGCAGCCTTGACAGACTCGAGCAGTACTTC
CASSLDRLEQYF
>NA|TRBJ2-7|TRBV6-6|NA
TGTGCCAGCAGGAAATCGAGAATGGCCTACGAGCAGTACTTC
CASRKSRMAYEQYF
>NA|TRBJ2-3|TRBV4-2|NA
TGTGCCAGCAGCCAAGATACCCTCGGGGAAGATACGCAGTATTTT
CASSQDTLGEDTQYF
>TRBD2|TRBJ2-3|TRBV5-4|NA
TGTGCCAGCAGCCCGCTAGCGGGGGGCAACACAGATACGCAGTATTTT
CASSPLAGGNTDTQYF
>TRBD1|TRBJ1-2|TRBV4-3|NA
TGCGCCAGCAGCCAAGAAACAGGGGTGTCAGGCTATGGCTACACCTTC
CASSQETGVSGYGYTF
>TRBD1|TRBJ1-5|TRBV29-1|NA
TGCAGCGTTGGACAGGGCCGCAATCAGCCCCAGCATTTT
CSVGQGRNQPQHF
>TRBD2|TRBJ2-7|TRBV19|few
TGTGCCAGTACCCCACCGGGACGGGGGGACCTCGAGCAGTACTTC
CASTPPGRGDLEQYF
>TRBD2|TRBJ2-7|TRBV7-9|NA
TGTGCCAGCAGTCACCGGGTAGCGGGGGAAGGGAACGAGCAGTACTTC
CASSHRVAGEGNEQYF
>TRBD2|TRBJ2-3|TRBV11-3|NA
TGTGCCAGCAGCACTAGCGGGGGGCTCACAGATACGCAGTATTTT
CASSTSGGLTDTQYF
>NA|TRBJ1-2|TRBV7-8|NA
TGTGCCAGCAGCTTAGTGGGTGGCCCCGGAGAGGGCTACACCTTC
CASSLVGGPGEGYTF
>NA|TRBJ1-2|TRBV5-4|NA
TGTGCCAGCAGCCAGGGACACCCTAGCTATGGCTACACCTTC
CASSQGHPSYGYTF
>TRBD1|TRBJ1-2|TRBV10-3|NA
TGTGCCATCAGAGGACAGGGCTATGGCTACACCTTC
CAIRGQGYGYTF
>TRBD1|TRBJ2-7|TRBV10-3|NA
TGTGCCATCAGTGAGTCTGAAGGGGGACAGGGTTTCGACGAGCAGTACTTC
CAISESEGGQGFDEQYF
>NA|TRBJ2-2|TRBV27|NA
TGTGCCAGCGCCTCCTTAGGGGGGGCACTTACCGGGGAGCTGTTTTTT
CASASLGGALTGELFF
>NA|TRBJ1-2|TRBV27|NA
TGTGCCAGCGGGCGTCTTATGGACTATGGCTACACCTTC
CASGRLMDYGYTF
>NA|TRBJ2-5|TRBV7-7|once
TGTGCCAGCAGCCCATACGCCCACAGGGTCGAGACCCAGTACTTC
CASSPYAHRVETQYF
>TRBD2|TRBJ2-7|TRBV6-2/TRBV6-3|NA
TGTGCCAGCAGTCGGATTAGGACTAGCGGGGAATACGAGCAGTACTTC
CASSRIRTSGEYEQYF
>NA|TRBJ2-5|TRBV11-2|NA
TGTGCCAGCACGCAGGCGGGGTCACAAGAGACCCAGTACTTC
CASTQAGSQETQYF